This T cell receptor beta chain came from a study of shared clonotypes between healthy human individuals. Clones were read by immunoSEQ multiplex PCR, and TCRdb kept only the in-frame ones, dropping some. The data contain a few million clones, roughly nine tenths of them singletons. In the case of this clone: Its antigen is unidentified.

Findings of the study overall: Tissues were not sampled, only blood, and their repertoires likely differ. Clonotypes not shared had lower generation probabilities than those common to all four donors.

There are 15 residues in the CDR3. Germline values: CDR1 SGHRS, CDR2 YFSETQ. V was pared by 3 bases and J by 4 bases, with 4 bases of the junction left unmatched. The receptor comes from a young man in good health. The chain uses TRBV5-1 and TRBJ2-1; 10 positions agree with TRBD2. Source material: naive CD4+ T cells sorted from blood. Subset described: CD45RA+ positively selected. The CDR3 region is CASSWTSGYYNEQFF. In DNA, the CDR3 is TGCGCCAGCAGCTGGACTAGCGGATATTACAATGAGCAGTTCTTC.